This T cell receptor beta chain was identified in a study of CD8 T cells in Susac syndrome. This CDR3 region has 14 residues. Germline loops: CDR1 MNHNY, CDR2 SVGAGI (reference sequence). Trimming removed 2 bases at V and 6 bases at J, with 11 bases between. Random hexamers were used to reverse transcribe the RNA input (0.5 to 1 ug). With immunoSEQ multiplex PCR, TCR beta CDR3 was amplified across 54 Vbeta and 13 Jbeta. TCRdb ran MiXCR on the immunoSEQ multiplex PCR reads and lists one entry per CDR3 protein. The sample has some 110,000 distinct CDR3 sequences; about 92% are singletons. Treatment-naive patients with stable or active relapsing-remitting disease were the multiple sclerosis controls. Isolation of CD8+ and CD4+ T cells was performed negatively, whereas enrichment of TEMRA cells was done by FACS.

This chain links TRBV6-6 with TRBJ2-1; tentatively, D is TRBD1 (6 bases). What was sequenced was CD8+ T cells from PBMCs. This sequence originates from a human donor with multiple sclerosis. DNA of the CDR3: TGTGCCAGCAGTTACCCCGGACAGCTCAATGAGCAGTTCTTC. Encoded protein: CASSYPGQLNEQFF.